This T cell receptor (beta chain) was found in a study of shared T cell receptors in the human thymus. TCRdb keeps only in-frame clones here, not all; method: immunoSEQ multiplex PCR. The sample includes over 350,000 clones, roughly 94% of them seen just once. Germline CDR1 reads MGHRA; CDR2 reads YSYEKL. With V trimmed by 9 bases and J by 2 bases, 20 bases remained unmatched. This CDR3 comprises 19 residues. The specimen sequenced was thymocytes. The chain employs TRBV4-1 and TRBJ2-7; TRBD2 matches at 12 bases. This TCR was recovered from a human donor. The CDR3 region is CASSLRLAGVGVGAYEQYF. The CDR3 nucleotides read TGCGCCAGTTCCCTCCGACTAGCGGGAGTTGGTGTAGGAGCCTACGAGCAGTACTTC.